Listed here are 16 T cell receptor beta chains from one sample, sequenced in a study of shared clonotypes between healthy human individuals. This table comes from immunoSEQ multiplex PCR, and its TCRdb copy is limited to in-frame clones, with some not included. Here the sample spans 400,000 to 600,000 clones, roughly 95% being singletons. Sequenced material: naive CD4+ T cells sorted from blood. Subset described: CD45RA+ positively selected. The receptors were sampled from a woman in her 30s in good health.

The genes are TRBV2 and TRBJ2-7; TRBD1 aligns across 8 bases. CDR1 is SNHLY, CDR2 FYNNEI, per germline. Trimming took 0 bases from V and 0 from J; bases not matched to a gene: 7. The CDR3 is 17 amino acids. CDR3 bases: TGTGCCAGCAGTGAAGCGGGCAGGGGGCCCAGCTCCTACGAGCAGTACTTC. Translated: CASSEAGRGPSSYEQYF.

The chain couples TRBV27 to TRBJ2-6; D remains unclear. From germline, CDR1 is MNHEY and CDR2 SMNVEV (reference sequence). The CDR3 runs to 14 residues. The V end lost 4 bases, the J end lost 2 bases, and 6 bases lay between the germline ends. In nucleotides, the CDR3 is TGTGCCAGCAGTTCAGGAGCTGGGGCCAACGTCCTGACTTTC. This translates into CASSSGAGANVLTF.

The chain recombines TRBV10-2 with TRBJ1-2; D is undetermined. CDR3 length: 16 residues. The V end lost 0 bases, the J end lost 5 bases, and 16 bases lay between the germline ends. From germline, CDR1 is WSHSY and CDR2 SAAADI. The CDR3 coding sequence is TGCGCCAGCAGTGAGTCATTAGAAAGGGTTCGGTATGGCTACACCTTC. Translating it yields CASSESLERVRYGYTF.

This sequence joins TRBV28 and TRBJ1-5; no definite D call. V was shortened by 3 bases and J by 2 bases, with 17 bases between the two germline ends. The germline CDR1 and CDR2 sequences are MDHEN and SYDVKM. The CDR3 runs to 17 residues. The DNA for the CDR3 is TGTGCCAGCAGTTTGGGTTGGCGGAGAGGTGGCAATCAGCCCCAGCATTTT. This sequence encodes CASSLGWRRGGNQPQHF.

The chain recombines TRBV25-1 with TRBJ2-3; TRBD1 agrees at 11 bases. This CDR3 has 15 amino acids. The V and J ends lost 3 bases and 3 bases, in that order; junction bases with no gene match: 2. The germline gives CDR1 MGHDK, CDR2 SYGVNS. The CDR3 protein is CASSEDRGQTDTQYF. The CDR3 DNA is TGTGCCAGCAGTGAGGACAGGGGGCAAACAGATACGCAGTATTTT.

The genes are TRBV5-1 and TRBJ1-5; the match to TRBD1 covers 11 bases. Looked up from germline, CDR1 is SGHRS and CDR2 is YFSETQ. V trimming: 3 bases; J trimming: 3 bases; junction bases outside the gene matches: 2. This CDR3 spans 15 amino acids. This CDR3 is CASSWTGGNNQPQHF. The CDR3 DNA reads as TGCGCCAGCAGCTGGACAGGGGGCAACAATCAGCCCCAGCATTTT. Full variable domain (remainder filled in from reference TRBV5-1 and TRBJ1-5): KAGVTQTPRYLIKTRGQQVTLSCSPISGHRSVSWYQQTPGQGLQFLFEYFSETQRNKGNFPGRFSGRQFSNSRSEMNVSTLELGDSALYLCASSWTGGNNQPQHFGDGTRLSIL.

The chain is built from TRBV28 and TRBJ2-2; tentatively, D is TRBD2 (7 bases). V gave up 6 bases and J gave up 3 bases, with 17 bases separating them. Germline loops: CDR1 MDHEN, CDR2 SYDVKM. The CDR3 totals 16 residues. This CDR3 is CASRDTGSGDTGELFF. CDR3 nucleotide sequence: TGTGCCAGCAGGGATACAGGGAGCGGGGACACCGGGGAGCTGTTTTTT.

In DNA form, the CDR3 reads TGTGCCAGCAGTCGGGCAGCCGGTGCTGAAGCTTTCTTT. It translates to CASSRAAGAEAFF. J is TRBJ1-1 and V is TRBV25-1; D uncertain. Germline CDR1 and CDR2: MGHDK and SYGVNS. The CDR3 is made up of 13 amino acids. Trimming shortened V by 5 bases and J by 6 bases, and 13 bases separated the two germline ends.

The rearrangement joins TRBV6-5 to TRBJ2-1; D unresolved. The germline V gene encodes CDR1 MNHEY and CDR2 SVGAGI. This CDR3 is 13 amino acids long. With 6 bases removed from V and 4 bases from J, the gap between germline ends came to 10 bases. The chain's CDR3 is CASSPQVYNEQFF. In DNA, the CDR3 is TGTGCCAGCAGCCCTCAGGTTTACAATGAGCAGTTCTTC.

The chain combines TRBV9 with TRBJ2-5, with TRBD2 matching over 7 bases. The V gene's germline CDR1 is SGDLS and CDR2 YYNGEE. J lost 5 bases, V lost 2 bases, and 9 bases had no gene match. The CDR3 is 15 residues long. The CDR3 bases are TGTGCCAGCAGCGTGACCGGCGGGAGCCGTGAGACCCAGTACTTC. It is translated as CASSVTGGSRETQYF.

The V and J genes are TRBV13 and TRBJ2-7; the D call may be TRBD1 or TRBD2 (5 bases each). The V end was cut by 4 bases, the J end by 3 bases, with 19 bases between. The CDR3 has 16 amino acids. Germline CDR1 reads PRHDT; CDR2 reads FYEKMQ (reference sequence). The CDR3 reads CASSYAPGRLYYEQYF. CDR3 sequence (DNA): TGTGCCAGCAGCTATGCCCCGGGACGGTTGTACTACGAGCAGTACTTC.

The CDR3 sequence: CASRTGRTTGELFF. The CDR3 nucleotides read TGTGCCAGCAGGACCGGTCGGACAACCGGGGAGCTGTTTTTT. The rearrangement uses TRBV5-4 and TRBJ2-2, with D tentatively TRBD1 (5 bases). The CDR3 covers 14 residues. Looked up from germline, CDR1 is SGHNT and CDR2 is YYREEE (reference sequence). V lost 5 bases, J lost 5 bases, and 13 bases lay in between.

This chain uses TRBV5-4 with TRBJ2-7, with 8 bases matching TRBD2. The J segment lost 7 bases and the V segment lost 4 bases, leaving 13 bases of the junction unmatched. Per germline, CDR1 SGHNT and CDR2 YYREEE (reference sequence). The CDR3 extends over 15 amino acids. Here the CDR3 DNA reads TGTGCCAGCAGCCTGACTAGCGACCGAATTTCAGAGCAGTACTTC. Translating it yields CASSLTSDRISEQYF.

CDR3 protein: CASSSFKRERDIQYF. DNA of the CDR3: TGTGCCAGCAGCTCCTTCAAGCGGGAGAGGGACATTCAGTACTTC. The chain couples TRBV11-2 to TRBJ2-4; TRBD2 agrees at 8 bases. There are 15 residues in the CDR3. V lost 4 bases and J lost 8; bases outside the gene matches: 10. In germline, CDR1 is SGHAT, CDR2 FQNNGV.

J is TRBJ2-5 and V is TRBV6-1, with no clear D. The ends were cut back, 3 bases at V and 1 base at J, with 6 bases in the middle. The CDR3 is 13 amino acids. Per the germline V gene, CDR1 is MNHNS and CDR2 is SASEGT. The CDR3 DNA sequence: TGTGCCAGCAGTGATTGGGCCCAAGAGACCCAGTACTTC. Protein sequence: CASSDWAQETQYF.

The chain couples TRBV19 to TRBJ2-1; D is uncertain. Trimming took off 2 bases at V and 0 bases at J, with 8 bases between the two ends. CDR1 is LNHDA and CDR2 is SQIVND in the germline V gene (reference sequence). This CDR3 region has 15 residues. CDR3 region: CASSIFRNSYNEQFF. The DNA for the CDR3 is TGTGCCAGTAGTATATTCCGTAACTCCTACAATGAGCAGTTCTTC.